One and the same sample provided the 8 T cell receptor beta chains below, sequenced in a study of metastatic and nonmetastatic thyroid tumors (dated by TCRdb to 2018 to 2021). The library was built by means of PCR. Sequenced using an Illumina HiSeq 4000. TCRdb trimmed the raw reads at Q25, called clones with MiXCR and kept productive beta chains. The sample table records tens of thousands of clones; roughly 17% of these occur just once. The leading ten clones occupy 9.9% of the sample. No treatment had been received by any patient before thyroid surgery. Source material: tumor tissue. The receptors were gathered from a female donor with papillary thyroid cancer or a benign thyroid nodule (not recorded which). Some clones in this sample may be carry-over from other donors' samples.

A remark on this clone: Relative to the germline gene, one junction end is altered; a read error may explain this. V gene TRBV5-1 combines with J gene TRBJ2-3, with D perhaps TRBD1 (7 bases). CDR3 length: 16 residues. The germline V gene has CDR1 SGHRS and CDR2 YFSETQ. CDR3 in amino acids: CSSSLGGQPSTYTQYF. The CDR3 DNA reads as TGCTCCAGCAGCTTGGGGGGACAGCCGAGCACATATACGCAGTATTTT.

At least ten counts were recorded for this clone. The rearrangement joins TRBV5-1 to TRBJ1-1, with no clear D. V was shortened by 2 bases and J by 3 bases, with 14 bases between the two germline ends. This CDR3 contains 15 residues. Germline V gives CDR1 SGHRS, CDR2 YFSETQ. The CDR3 DNA reads as TGCGCCAGCAGCTTCCAAGGGTTTGGAGACACTGAAGCTTTCTTT. This sequence encodes CASSFQGFGDTEAFF.

With respect to this clone: The junction departs from the called germline gene at one end, perhaps through a read error. V and J are TRBV5-1 and TRBJ2-1; D possibly corresponds to TRBD1 (6 bases). This CDR3 has 15 amino acids. Germline V gene data show CDR1 as SGHRS and CDR2 as YFSETQ. This chain's CDR3 is CASSKRQGGYNGQFF. The CDR3 DNA reads TGCGCCAGCAGCAAGAGACAAGGGGGTTACAATGGGCAGTTCTTC.

This clone has ten or more counts. V gene TRBV12-3 or TRBV12-4 combines with J gene TRBJ2-7; TRBD2 agrees at 9 bases. The CDR3 is 15 amino acids. J lost 6 bases, V lost 2 bases, and 8 bases had no gene match. This CDR3 reads CASSLSGTSSREQYF. In nucleotides, the CDR3 is TGTGCCAGCAGTTTATCCGGGACTAGCTCTCGCGAGCAGTACTTC.

This clone was detected ten times or more. The chain carries TRBV6-5 and TRBJ1-3; D uncertain. The V end was cut by 2 bases, the J end by 0 bases, with 11 bases between. CDR1 MNHEY and CDR2 SVGAGI come from the germline V gene. The CDR3 is 16 amino acids. The DNA for the CDR3 is TGTGCCAGCAGTTACGAGAGGGCTAGCTCTGGAAACACCATATATTTT. Its protein product is CASSYERASSGNTIYF.

This clone was detected many times. The V and J genes are TRBV13 and TRBJ2-2; unclear D gene. V was pared by 0 bases and J by 4 bases, with 6 bases between. This CDR3 comprises 14 residues. Per germline, CDR1 PRHDT and CDR2 FYEKMQ (reference sequence). The CDR3 sequence: CASSLGDGTGELFF. The DNA for the CDR3 is TGTGCCAGCAGCTTAGGGGATGGCACCGGGGAGCTGTTTTTT. The full variable domain, completed using reference TRBV13 and TRBJ2-2, is AAGVIQSPRHLIKEKRETATLKCYPIPRHDTVYWYQQGPGQDPQFLISFYEKMQSDKGSIPDRFSAQQFSDYHSELNMSSLELGDSALYFCASSLGDGTGELFFGEGSRLTVL.

This clone came up many times. The gene calls are TRBV5-1 and TRBJ2-3; D is unclear. The CDR3 has 16 amino acids. The V end lost 4 bases, the J end lost 3 bases, and 18 bases lay between the germline ends. The germline V gene encodes CDR1 SGHRS and CDR2 YFSETQ. CDR3 sequence reads: CASSPDSLGPTDTQYF. The CDR3 region has the DNA TGCGCCAGCAGCCCCGATTCGCTGGGCCCGACAGATACGCAGTATTTT.

This clone was seen repeatedly, ten times or more. The DNA of the CDR3 is TGCGCCAGCAGCAAAAGAGAGGGGAATCAGCCCCAGCATTTT. As protein: CASSKREGNQPQHF. The chain joins TRBV4-1 to TRBJ1-5, with D maybe TRBD1 (5 bases). The germline V gene has CDR1 MGHRA and CDR2 YSYEKL. V shed 5 bases and J shed 4 bases, with 12 bases lying between them. This CDR3 is 14 amino acids long.